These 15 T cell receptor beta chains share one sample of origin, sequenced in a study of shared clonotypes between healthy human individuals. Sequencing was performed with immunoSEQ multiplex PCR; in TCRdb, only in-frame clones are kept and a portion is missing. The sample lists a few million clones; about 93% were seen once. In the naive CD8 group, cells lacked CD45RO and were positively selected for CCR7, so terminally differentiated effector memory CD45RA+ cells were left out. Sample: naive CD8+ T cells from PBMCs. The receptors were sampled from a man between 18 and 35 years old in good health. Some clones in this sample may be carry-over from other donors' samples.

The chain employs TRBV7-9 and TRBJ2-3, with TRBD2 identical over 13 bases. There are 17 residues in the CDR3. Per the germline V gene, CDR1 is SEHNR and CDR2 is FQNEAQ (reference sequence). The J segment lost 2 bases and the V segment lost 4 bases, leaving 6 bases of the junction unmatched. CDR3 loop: CASSSRLAGGHTDTQYF. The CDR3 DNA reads TGTGCCAGCAGCTCCCGACTAGCGGGAGGCCACACAGATACGCAGTATTTT.

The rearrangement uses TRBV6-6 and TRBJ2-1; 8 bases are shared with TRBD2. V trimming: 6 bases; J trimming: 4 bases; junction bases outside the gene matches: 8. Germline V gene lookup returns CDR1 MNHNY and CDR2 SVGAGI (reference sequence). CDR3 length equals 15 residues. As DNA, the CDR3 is TGTGCCAGCAGGGCCCCACTAGCGGAGTACAATGAGCAGTTCTTC. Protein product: CASRAPLAEYNEQFF.

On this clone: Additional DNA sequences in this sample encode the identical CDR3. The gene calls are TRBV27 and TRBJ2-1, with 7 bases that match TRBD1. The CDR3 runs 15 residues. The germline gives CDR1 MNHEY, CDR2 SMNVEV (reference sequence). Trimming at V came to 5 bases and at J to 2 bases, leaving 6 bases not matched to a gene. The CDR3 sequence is CASSTGQVPYNEQFF. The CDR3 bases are TGTGCCAGCAGTACCGGACAGGTCCCCTACAATGAGCAGTTCTTC.

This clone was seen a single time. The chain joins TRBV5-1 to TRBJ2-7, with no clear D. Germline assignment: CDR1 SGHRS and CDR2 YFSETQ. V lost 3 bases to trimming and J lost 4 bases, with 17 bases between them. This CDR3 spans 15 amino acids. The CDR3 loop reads CASSSAVFRSYEQYF. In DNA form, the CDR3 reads TGCGCCAGCAGCTCGGCCGTTTTTCGGAGTTACGAGCAGTACTTC.

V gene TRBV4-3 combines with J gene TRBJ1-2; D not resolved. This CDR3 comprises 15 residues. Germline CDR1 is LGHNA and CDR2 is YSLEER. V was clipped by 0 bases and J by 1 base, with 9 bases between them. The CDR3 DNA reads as TGCGCCAGCAGCCAAGAGGCAGACTATAACTATGGCTACACCTTC. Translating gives CASSQEADYNYGYTF.

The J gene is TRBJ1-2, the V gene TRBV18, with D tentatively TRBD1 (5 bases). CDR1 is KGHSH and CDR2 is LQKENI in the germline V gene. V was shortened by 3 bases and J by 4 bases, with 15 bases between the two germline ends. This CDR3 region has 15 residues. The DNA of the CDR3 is TGTGCCAGCTCACCGATAGCAGGGATCGGCTATGGCTACACCTTC. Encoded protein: CASSPIAGIGYGYTF.

CDR3 DNA sequence: TGTGCCAGCTCACCACAGGACAGGGAGGCAACCTACGAGCAGTACTTC. Its translation: CASSPQDREATYEQYF. J is TRBJ2-7 and V is TRBV18, with TRBD1 identical over 8 bases. This CDR3 has 16 amino acids. Trimming took 1 base from V and 2 from J; bases not matched to a gene: 7. Per the germline V gene, CDR1 is KGHSH and CDR2 is LQKENI.

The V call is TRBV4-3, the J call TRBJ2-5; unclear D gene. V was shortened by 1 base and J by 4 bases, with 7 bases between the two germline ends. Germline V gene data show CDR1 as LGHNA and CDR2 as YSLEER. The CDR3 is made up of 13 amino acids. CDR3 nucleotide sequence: TGCGCCAGCAGCCAAGGTTTGACAGAGACCCAGTACTTC. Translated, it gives CASSQGLTETQYF.

The CDR3 sequence: CASSYSKGDTIYF. CDR3 nucleotides: TGTGCCAGCAGTTACTCGAAGGGGGACACCATATATTTT. The V call is TRBV6-5, the J call TRBJ1-3; perhaps TRBD1 as D (6 bases). V was pared by 0 bases and J by 8 bases, with 8 bases between. There are 13 residues in the CDR3. Germline CDR1 and CDR2: MNHEY and SVGAGI.

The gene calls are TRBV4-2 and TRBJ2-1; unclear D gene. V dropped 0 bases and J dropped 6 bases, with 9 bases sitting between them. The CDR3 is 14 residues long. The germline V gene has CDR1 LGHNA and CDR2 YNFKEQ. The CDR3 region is CASSQDATSNEQFF. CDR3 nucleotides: TGTGCCAGCAGCCAAGATGCTACCTCCAATGAGCAGTTCTTC.

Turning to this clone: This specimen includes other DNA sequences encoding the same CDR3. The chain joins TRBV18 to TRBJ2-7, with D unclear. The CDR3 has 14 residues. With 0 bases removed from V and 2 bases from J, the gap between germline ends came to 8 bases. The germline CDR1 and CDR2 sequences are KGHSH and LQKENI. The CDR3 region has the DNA TGTGCCAGCTCACCACCTGGGTTGGCCTACGAGCAGTACTTC. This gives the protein CASSPPGLAYEQYF.

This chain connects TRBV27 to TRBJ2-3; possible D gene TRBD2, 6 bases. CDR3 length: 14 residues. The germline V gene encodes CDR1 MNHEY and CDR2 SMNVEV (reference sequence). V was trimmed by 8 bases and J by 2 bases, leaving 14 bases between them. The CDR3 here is CASSPGVATDTQYF. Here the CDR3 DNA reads TGTGCCAGCTCCCCGGGAGTGGCCACAGATACGCAGTATTTT.

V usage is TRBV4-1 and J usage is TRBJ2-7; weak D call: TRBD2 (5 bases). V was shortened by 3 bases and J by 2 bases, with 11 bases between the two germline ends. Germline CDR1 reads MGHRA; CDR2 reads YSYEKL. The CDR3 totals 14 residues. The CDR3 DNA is TGCGCCAGCAGCCACGACTACCACCCCTACGAGCAGTACTTC. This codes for CASSHDYHPYEQYF.

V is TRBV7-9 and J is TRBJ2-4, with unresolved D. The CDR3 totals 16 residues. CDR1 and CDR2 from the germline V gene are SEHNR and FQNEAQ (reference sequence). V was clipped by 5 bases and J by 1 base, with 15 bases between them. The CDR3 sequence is CASSPLIPEAKNIQYF. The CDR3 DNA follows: TGTGCCAGCAGCCCCCTAATCCCCGAGGCCAAAAACATTCAGTACTTC.

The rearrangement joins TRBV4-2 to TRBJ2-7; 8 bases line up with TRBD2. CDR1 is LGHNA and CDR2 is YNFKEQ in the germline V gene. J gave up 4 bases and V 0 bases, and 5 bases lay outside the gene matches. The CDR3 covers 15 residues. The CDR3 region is CASSQESGSGYEQYF. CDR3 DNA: TGTGCCAGCAGCCAAGAAAGCGGGAGCGGTTACGAGCAGTACTTC.